This T cell receptor beta chain was found in a study of OX40 agonist ivuxolimab in advanced cancers. Study at large: Clinicians treated patients with ivuxolimab, an agonistic anti-OX40 (CD134) antibody.

The CDR3 loop spans 12 amino acids. The junction had 3 bases not matched to a gene; V was cut back by 4 bases and J by 6 bases. CDR1 and CDR2 (germline): SGHTA, FQGNSA. Profiling relied on immunoSEQ multiplex PCR, and the TCRdb table lists in-frame clones only, not all of them. This sample has about 80,000 clones, with just over 90% found just once. The sequence was collected from an adult with an advanced solid tumor such as melanoma, head and neck, liver or kidney cancer. The rearrangement joins TRBV7-2 to TRBJ2-7; 7 nucleotides match TRBD1. The sequencing here drew on CD4+ or CD8+ T cells sorted from blood, taken in a trial of the OX40 agonist ivuxolimab. CDR3 in amino acids: CASSSSGGEQYF. DNA of the CDR3: TGTGCCAGCAGCTCTTCAGGGGGCGAGCAGTACTTC. The variable domain in full, completed from reference TRBV7-2 and TRBJ2-7, reads GAGVSQSPSNKVTEKGKDVELRCDPISGHTALYWYRQSLGQGLEFLIYFQGNSAPDKSGLPSDRFSAERTGGSVSTLTIQRTQQEDSAVYLCASSSSGGEQYFGPGTRLTVT.